This TCR beta chain derives from a study (dated by TCRdb to between 2014 and 2017). General notes on the study: The study examined whether tumor-infiltrating Tregs in breast cancer are drawn from blood Tregs or arise in situ by conversion from other CD4+ T cell subsets. Overall results and qualifications from the work: Tumor memory CD4+ T cell TCR gene usage clustered with blood and lymph node memory CD4+ cells and lymph node naive CD4+ cells. The greatest overlap of tumor-infiltrating Treg TCR alpha and beta sequences was with tumor naive CD4+ T cells, followed next by blood naive CD4+ T cells. The validation in the larger cohort was limited to a single TCR beta V-J rearrangement instead of whole repertoires.

Full-length TCR variable regions were amplified by 5' RACE PCR with constant-region reverse primers, followed by semi-nested PCR with Nested Universal Primer A. Using the ReliaPrep RNA Cell Miniprep System, total RNA was extracted, and the SMARTer RACE 5'/3' Kit was then used to reverse transcribe the RNA into 5'RACE-ready cDNA. Multiplex adaptors were used to barcode full-length TCR alpha and beta libraries, and the barcoded libraries were sequenced on an Illumina MiSeq. The study's own analysis went as follows. For each of nine subset-tissue groups, sequencing data from the five patients were pooled, and the groups were then compared using unsupervised clustering of TCR gene usage. The Morisita-Horn index, with shared sequences weighted by their contribution to each repertoire, was used to calculate repertoire similarity. TCRdb reprocessed the public reads (quality trimming at Q25 with fastp, clone calling with MiXCR) and kept in-frame beta chains. Each CDR3 protein gets just one entry, which takes the most common genes and DNA from the rows behind it. TCRdb's processing, not the authors', yielded these V and J calls. Present in this sample are tens of thousands of distinct CDR3 sequences, roughly 33% of which were seen just once. 2.2% of the sample is held by the ten biggest clonotypes.

Including cysteine and phenylalanine, the CDR3 has 16 amino acids. Left in the record is the CDR3 DNA by itself, 48 bases read in frame from the first base. For CDR1 and CDR2, the germline V gene lists SGHRS and YFSETQ. Trimming costs V 0 bases and J 0 bases, and their ends lie 12 bases apart. Comments on this clonotype: What antigen it recognizes has not been identified. The input lacks base qualities; no much larger clone sits a single base away.

Naive CD4+ T cells were purified with the Miltenyi Naive CD4+ T Cell Isolation kit, with Tregs depleted using CD25 microbeads. Tregs, naive and memory CD4+ T cells from tumor, blood and ipsilateral draining lymph nodes of five or six breast cancer patients underwent full-length TCR alpha and beta sequencing. Tumor tissue and lymph nodes obtained from ipsilateral axillary dissection were perfused with PBS, minced and then digested with collagenase I and hyaluronidase. Sorted cell populations were confirmed by FACS to exceed 90% purity. The sequence came from a female donor with breast cancer. Sequenced material: tumor-infiltrating naive CD4+ T cells sorted from the breast tumor. Interpreted using the paper, the cell subset or site label stands for: naive CD4+ T cells, CD4+CD45RA+CD25-. The chain joins TRBV5-1 to TRBJ1-1; no D gene can be assigned with confidence. The CDR3 protein is CASSLGASRVNTEAFF. The sequenced DNA: TGCGCCAGCAGCTTGGGTGCCAGCAGAGTGAACACTGAAGCTTTCTTT.